Described below is a single T cell receptor (beta chain) sequence and its context. Germline V gene sequence: CDR1 SGHTA, CDR2 FQGNSA. V was clipped by 6 bases and J by 2 bases, with 14 bases between them. The CDR3 spans 15 residues. The data were obtained in a study of blood T cell repertoires in COVID-19. In the study overall: The origin of the acute and convalescent COVID-19 samples was the United States, Italy and Spain. T cells, B-cell-depleted T cells, or PBMCs provided the cDNA or gDNA that served as material.

Under the authors' procedure: Cell counts per sample came from amplifying reference gene primers. TCRdb's table, derived via immunoSEQ multiplex PCR, lists solely in-frame clones and lacks some. V and J calls and clone size are given by that table; D and trimming were obtained from the DNA. The sample records 200,000 to 300,000 clones, 85% to 90% being singletons. This clonotype originated in a woman aged 40 to 50 with acute or convalescent COVID-19. This chain joins TRBV7-2 and TRBJ1-3, with unresolved D. The sequencing input was peripheral blood. The CDR3 DNA reads TGTGCCAGCAGTCCCCGAGAGGGCGCTGGAAACACCATATATTTT. It specifies CASSPREGAGNTIYF.